These 11 T cell receptor beta chains originate from one sample sequenced in a study of T cells in Graves' hyperthyroidism and ophthalmopathy. Researchers amplified the TCR beta CDR3 regions from RNA transcripts. The HTBI primer set drove a first-round RT-PCR of the TCR CDR3. TCRdb processed the multiplex PCR reads anew with MiXCR; each CDR3 protein has one entry. The sample has about 400,000 distinct CDR3 sequences; over 12% are singletons. The source material was blood. The receptors derive from a man aged 45 to 65 with Graves' ophthalmopathy.

Points on this clonotype: With a much larger clone just one base away, this may be a read error. The chain recombines TRBV3-1 with TRBJ2-1, with 12 nucleotides matching TRBD2. The end of the DNA is better explained by TRBJ2-7, so the J call may be wrong. The CDR3 has 18 residues. Germline V gives CDR1 LGHDT, CDR2 YNNKEL (reference sequence). This CDR3 reads CASSRERLAGVPYNEQYF. In DNA form, the CDR3 reads TGTGCCAGCAGCCGAGAAAGACTAGCGGGAGTTCCCTACAATGAGCAGTACTTC.

The chain couples TRBV11-3 to TRBJ2-1; the match to TRBD2 covers 12 bases. Germline V gene lookup returns CDR1 SGHNT and CDR2 YENEEA. This CDR3 spans 18 amino acids. The trim removed 5 bases at V and 9 bases at J, leaving 17 bases unmatched. Here the CDR3 reads CASSLGGLAGGPSGEQFF. Written as DNA, the CDR3 is TGTGCCAGCAGCCTGGGGGGCCTAGCGGGAGGGCCCTCGGGTGAGCAGTTCTTC.

This clonotype has a handful of counts. J is TRBJ1-1 and V is TRBV10-1; maybe TRBD1 (5 bases). The CDR3 loop spans 14 amino acids. CDR1 and CDR2 from the germline V gene are WNHNN and SYGVQD (reference sequence). Between the trimmed V and J ends, which lost 2 bases and 3 bases, there was a span of 10 bases. The CDR3 coding sequence is TGCGCCAGCAGTGAGAGGGACGGACACACTGAAGCTTTCTTT. This codes for CASSERDGHTEAFF.

This clonotype showed up just a few times. This sequence joins TRBV10-3 and TRBJ2-7; D could derive from TRBD1 or TRBD2 (5 bases each). V was trimmed by 0 bases and J by 5 bases, leaving 11 bases between them. Germline values: CDR1 ENHRY, CDR2 SYGVKD. The CDR3 contains 14 residues. DNA for the CDR3: TGTGCCATCAGTGAGTCAGGGACCTCGGACGAGCAGTACTTC. Amino acid sequence: CAISESGTSDEQYF.

This clonotype came up many times. The CDR3 loop reads CASSLGVSGRIYEQYF. DNA for the CDR3: TGTGCCAGCAGCTTAGGGGTTAGCGGGAGAATCTACGAGCAGTACTTC. The chain employs TRBV11-2 and TRBJ2-7; 9 bases are a match to TRBD2. V shed 1 base, J shed 3 bases, and the junction held 7 bases outside the gene matches. The CDR3 is made up of 16 amino acids. The germline V gene encodes CDR1 SGHAT and CDR2 FQNNGV.

This clonotype was counted ten times or more. The rearrangement joins TRBV3-1 to TRBJ1-1, with 8 bases aligning to TRBD1. Losses at the gene ends were 4 bases for V and 3 bases for J; bases not matched to a gene: 7. This CDR3 has 15 amino acids. Germline CDR1 is LGHDT and CDR2 is YNNKEL (reference sequence). CDR3 sequence: CASSRRTGRDTEAFF. The DNA for the CDR3 is TGTGCCAGCAGCCGTAGGACAGGGAGGGACACTGAAGCTTTCTTT. Drawing the rest from reference TRBV3-1 and TRBJ1-1, the complete variable domain is DTAVSQTPKYLVTQMGNDKSIKCEQNLGHDTMYWYKQDSKKFLKIMFSYNNKELIINETVPNRFSPKSPDKAHLNLHINSLELGDSAVYFCASSRRTGRDTEAFFGQGTRLTVV.

In its sample, this clonotype was seen many times. The J gene is TRBJ2-5, the V gene TRBV24-1; 8 bases match TRBD1. CDR3 length equals 16 residues. Germline V lookup: CDR1 KGHDR, CDR2 SFDVKD. The V segment lost 4 bases and the J segment 5 bases; nucleotides outside the gene matches: 11. CDR3: CATSDSGQGGDETQYF. In DNA form, the CDR3 reads TGTGCCACCAGTGACTCTGGACAGGGCGGTGATGAGACCCAGTACTTC.

This chain uses TRBV30 with TRBJ2-2; 12 nucleotides line up with TRBD2. The germline V gene encodes CDR1 GTSNPN and CDR2 SVGIG (reference sequence). V was pared by 3 bases and J by 8 bases, with 10 bases of the junction left unmatched. This CDR3 has 16 residues. This CDR3 reads CAWSEGWTSGTGELFF. The CDR3 DNA is TGTGCCTGGAGCGAGGGGTGGACTAGCGGGACGGGGGAGCTGTTTTTT.

This clonotype was detected only once. The V gene is TRBV12-3 or TRBV12-4, the J gene TRBJ1-6; no reliable D call. The CDR3 sequence is 13 residues long. Trimming took off 5 bases at V and 6 bases at J, with 8 bases between the two ends. The CDR3 sequence: CASSVGANSPLHF. The CDR3 coding sequence is TGTGCCAGCAGTGTGGGTGCTAATTCACCCCTCCACTTT.

This clonotype was recorded at least ten times. The gene calls are TRBV20-1 and TRBJ1-1, with D perhaps TRBD1 (6 bases). CDR1 and CDR2 from the germline V gene are DFQATT and SNEGSKA (reference sequence). Trimming removed 1 base at V and 2 bases at J, with 14 bases between. The length of the CDR3 is 15 residues. The CDR3 sequence: CSARGWWGGNTEAFF. The DNA of the CDR3 is TGCAGTGCTAGAGGGTGGTGGGGGGGCAACACTGAAGCTTTCTTT.

This clonotype has more than one count but fewer than ten. The chain employs TRBV28 and TRBJ2-5; 13 nucleotides line up with TRBD2. The junction had 5 bases not matched to a gene; V was cut back by 5 bases and J by 5 bases. Germline V gives CDR1 MDHEN, CDR2 SYDVKM. CDR3 length: 15 amino acids. This CDR3 is CASSGLAGDLETQYF. In DNA, the CDR3 is TGTGCCAGCAGTGGACTAGCGGGAGATCTGGAGACCCAGTACTTC. The complete variable domain, with remaining parts taken from reference TRBV28 and TRBJ2-5, reads DVKVTQSSRYLVKRTGEKVFLECVQDMDHENMFWYRQDPGLGLRLIYFSYDVKMKEKGDIPEGYSVSREKKERFSLILESASTNQTSMYLCASSGLAGDLETQYFGPGTRLLVL.